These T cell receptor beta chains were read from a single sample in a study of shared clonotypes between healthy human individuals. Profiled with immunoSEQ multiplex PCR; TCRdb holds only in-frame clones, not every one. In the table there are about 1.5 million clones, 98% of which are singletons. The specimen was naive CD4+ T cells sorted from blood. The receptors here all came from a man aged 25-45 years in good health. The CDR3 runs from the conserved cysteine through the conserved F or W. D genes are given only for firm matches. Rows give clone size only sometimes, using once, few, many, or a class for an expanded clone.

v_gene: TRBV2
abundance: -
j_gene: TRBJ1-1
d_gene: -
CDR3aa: CASKHTEAFF
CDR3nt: TGTGCCAGCAAGCACACTGAAGCTTTCTTT

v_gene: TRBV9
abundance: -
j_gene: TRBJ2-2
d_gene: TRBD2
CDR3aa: CASSGSGRRTGELFF
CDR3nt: TGTGCCAGCAGCGGCAGCGGGAGGCGCACCGGGGAGCTGTTTTTT

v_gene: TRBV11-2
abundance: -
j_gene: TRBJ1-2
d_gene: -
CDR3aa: CASSLGANYGYTF
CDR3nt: TGTGCCAGCAGCTTAGGAGCTAACTATGGCTACACCTTC

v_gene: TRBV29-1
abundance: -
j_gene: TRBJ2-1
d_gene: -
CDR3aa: CSVEDRVGIYNEQFF
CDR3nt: TGCAGCGTTGAAGATCGGGTAGGGATCTACAATGAGCAGTTCTTC

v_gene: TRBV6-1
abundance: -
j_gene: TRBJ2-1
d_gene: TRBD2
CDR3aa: CASSEFDTLAGGNNEQFF
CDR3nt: TGTGCCAGCAGTGAATTCGATACCCTAGCGGGAGGGAACAATGAGCAGTTCTTC

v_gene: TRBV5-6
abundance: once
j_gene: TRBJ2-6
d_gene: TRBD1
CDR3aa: CASSPGTAFSGANVLTF
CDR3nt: TGTGCCAGCAGCCCCGGGACAGCATTCTCTGGGGCCAACGTCCTGACTTTC

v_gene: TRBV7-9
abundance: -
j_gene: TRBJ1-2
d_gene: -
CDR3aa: CASSLVRGTNGYTF
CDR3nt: TGTGCCAGCAGCCTAGTACGGGGGACAAATGGCTACACCTTC

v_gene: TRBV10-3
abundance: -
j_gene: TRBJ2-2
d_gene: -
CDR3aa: CAISSNTGELFF
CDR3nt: TGTGCCATCAGTTCGAACACCGGGGAGCTGTTTTTT

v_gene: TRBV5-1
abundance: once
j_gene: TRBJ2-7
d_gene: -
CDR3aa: CASSLATTEISSYEQYF
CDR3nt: TGCGCCAGCAGCTTGGCTACGACAGAGATCTCCTCCTACGAGCAGTACTTC

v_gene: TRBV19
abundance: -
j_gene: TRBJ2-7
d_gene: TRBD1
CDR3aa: CASRDRDRANYEQYF
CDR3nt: TGTGCCAGTAGGGACCGGGACAGGGCTAACTACGAGCAGTACTTC

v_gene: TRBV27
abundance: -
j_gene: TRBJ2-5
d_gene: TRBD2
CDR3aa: CASSLIAGGGETQYF
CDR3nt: TGTGCCAGCAGTTTGATCGCGGGAGGTGGCGAGACCCAGTACTTC

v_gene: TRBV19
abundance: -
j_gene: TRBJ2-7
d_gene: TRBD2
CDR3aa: CASRNPGGISYEQYF
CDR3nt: TGTGCCAGTAGAAATCCGGGAGGGATAAGCTACGAGCAGTACTTC

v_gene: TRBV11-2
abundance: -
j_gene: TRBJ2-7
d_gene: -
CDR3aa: CASSYGLGGTYEQYF
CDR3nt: TGTGCCAGCAGCTACGGTTTAGGGGGAACCTACGAGCAGTACTTC

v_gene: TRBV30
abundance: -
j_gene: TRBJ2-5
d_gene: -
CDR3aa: CAWTPQETQYF
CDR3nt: TGTGCCTGGACTCCTCAAGAGACCCAGTACTTC

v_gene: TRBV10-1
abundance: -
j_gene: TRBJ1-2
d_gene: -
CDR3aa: CASSEYQGRGYTF
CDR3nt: TGCGCCAGCAGTGAGTACCAGGGTCGTGGCTACACCTTC

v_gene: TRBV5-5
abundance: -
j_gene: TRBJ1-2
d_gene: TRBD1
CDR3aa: CASSRTTGLTDYGYTF
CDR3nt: TGTGCCAGCAGCCGAACGACAGGGCTGACGGACTATGGCTACACCTTC

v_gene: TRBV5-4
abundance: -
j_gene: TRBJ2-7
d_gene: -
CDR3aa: CASSFHGDEQYF
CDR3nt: TGTGCCAGCAGCTTCCACGGGGACGAGCAGTACTTC

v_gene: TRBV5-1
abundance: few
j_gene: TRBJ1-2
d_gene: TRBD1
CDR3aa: CASSSGQGDGYTF
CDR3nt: TGCGCCAGCAGCTCGGGACAGGGAGATGGCTACACCTTC